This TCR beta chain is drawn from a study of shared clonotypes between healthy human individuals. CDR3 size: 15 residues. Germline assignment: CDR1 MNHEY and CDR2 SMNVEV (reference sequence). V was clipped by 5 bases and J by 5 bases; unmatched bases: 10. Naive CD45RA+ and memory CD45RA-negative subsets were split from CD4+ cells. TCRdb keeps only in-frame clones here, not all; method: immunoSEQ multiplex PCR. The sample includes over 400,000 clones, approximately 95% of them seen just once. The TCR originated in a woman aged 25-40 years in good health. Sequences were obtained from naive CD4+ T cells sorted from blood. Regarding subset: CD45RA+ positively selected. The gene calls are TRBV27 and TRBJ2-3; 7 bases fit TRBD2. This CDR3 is CASSPAGLVLDTQYF. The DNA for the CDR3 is TGTGCCAGCAGTCCCGCCGGACTAGTCTTAGATACGCAGTATTTT.